This T cell receptor beta chain emerged from a study of technical replicates of blood from a handful of donors. Libraries were prepared by immunoSEQ multiplex PCR; TCRdb keeps only in-frame clonotypes and omits some of them. The sample carries 85,000 to 100,000 clones, about 93% recorded once. CDR3 length: 15 amino acids. CDR1 and CDR2 (germline): MNHEY, SMNVEV (reference sequence). Losses at the gene ends were 8 bases for V and 7 bases for J; bases not matched to a gene: 8. The source is a human donor in good health. Sequenced material: T cells isolated from PBMCs. The V and J genes are TRBV27 and TRBJ2-7, with TRBD2 matching over 16 bases. This chain's CDR3 is CASEGLAGGPREQYF. In DNA, the CDR3 is TGTGCCAGCGAGGGACTAGCGGGAGGGCCTCGAGAGCAGTACTTC.